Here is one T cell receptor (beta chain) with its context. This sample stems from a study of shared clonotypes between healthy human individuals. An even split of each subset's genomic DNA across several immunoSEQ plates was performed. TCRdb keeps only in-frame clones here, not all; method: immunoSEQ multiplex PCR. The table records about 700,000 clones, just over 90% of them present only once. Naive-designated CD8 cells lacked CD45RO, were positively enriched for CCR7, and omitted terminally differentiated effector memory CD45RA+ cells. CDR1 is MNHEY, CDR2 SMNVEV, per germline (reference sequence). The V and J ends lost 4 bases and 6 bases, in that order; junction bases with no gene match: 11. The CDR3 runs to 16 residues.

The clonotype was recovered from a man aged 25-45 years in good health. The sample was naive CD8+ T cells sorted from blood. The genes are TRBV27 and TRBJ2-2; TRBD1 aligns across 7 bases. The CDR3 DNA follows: TGTGCCAGCAGTTACCAACAGGGGCCCGTCTCCGGGGAGCTGTTTTTT. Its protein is CASSYQQGPVSGELFF.